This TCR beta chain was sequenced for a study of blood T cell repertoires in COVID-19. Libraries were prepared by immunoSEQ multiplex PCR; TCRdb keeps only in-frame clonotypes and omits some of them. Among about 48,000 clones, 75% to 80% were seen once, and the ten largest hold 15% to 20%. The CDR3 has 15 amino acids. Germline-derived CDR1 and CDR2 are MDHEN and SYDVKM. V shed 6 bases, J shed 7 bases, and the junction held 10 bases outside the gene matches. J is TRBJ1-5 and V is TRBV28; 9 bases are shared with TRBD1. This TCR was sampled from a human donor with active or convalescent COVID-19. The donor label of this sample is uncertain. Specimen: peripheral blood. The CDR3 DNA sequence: TGTGCCAGCAGGGACCCAGACAGGGGGAGACAGCCCCAGCATTTT. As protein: CASRDPDRGRQPQHF.